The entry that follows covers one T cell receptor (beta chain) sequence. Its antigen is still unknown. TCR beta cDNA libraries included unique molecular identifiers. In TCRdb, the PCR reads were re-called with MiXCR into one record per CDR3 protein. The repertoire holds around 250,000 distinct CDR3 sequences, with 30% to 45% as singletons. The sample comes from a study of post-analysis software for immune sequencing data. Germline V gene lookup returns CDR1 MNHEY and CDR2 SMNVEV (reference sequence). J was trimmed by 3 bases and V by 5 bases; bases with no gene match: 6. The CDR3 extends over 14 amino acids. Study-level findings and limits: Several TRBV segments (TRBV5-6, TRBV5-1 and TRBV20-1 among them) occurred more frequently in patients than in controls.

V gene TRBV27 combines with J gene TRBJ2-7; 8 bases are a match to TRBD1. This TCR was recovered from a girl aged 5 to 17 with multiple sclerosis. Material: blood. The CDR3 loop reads CASSPRDRYYEQYF. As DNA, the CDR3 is TGTGCCAGCAGTCCACGGGACAGGTACTACGAGCAGTACTTC.